The source of this T cell receptor (beta chain) is a study of T-cell memory formation after mild COVID-19. About the research overall: Largely, TCR clusters stayed within a single donor. Study-wide points: Contracting clones from day 15 to 85 showed balanced CD4/CD8; later expanders favored CD4+.

This clonotype was seen ten or more times. Its antigen is still unknown. The CDR3 has 15 residues. Germline CDR1 reads SGHDT; CDR2 reads YYEEEE. With 4 bases removed from V and 0 bases from J, the gap between germline ends came to 13 bases. Via MiXCR, TCRdb re-called the 5' RACE reads, giving one row per CDR3 protein. Found here are over 500,000 distinct CDR3 sequences, roughly 17% of them singletons; the top ten hold approximately 8.1%. The sequence came from an adult woman who had mild COVID-19 (a few samples of this study predate the infection). Cell type and time point are not known. The V call is TRBV5-6, the J call TRBJ2-5; D is unclear. The sequenced sample was PBMCs or a T cell subset sorted from them (not recorded which). CDR3 protein: CASSTPLGYQETQYF. CDR3 DNA: TGTGCCAGCAGCACTCCCTTGGGGTACCAAGAGACCCAGTACTTC.